This TCR beta chain came from a study of OX40 agonist ivuxolimab in advanced cancers. At the level of the study: The mean age was roughly 60 years, ranging from about 23 to 79, with 80% to 85% of participants male.

Blood got drawn at baseline, again on cycle 4 day 1, and then on cycle 7 day 1. Profiled with immunoSEQ multiplex PCR; TCRdb holds only in-frame clones, not every one. The sample has 90,000 or so clones; over 75% are singletons. Sequenced here: CD4+ or CD8+ T cells sorted from blood, sampled in a trial of the OX40 agonist ivuxolimab. The sequence was collected from an adult with an advanced solid tumor such as melanoma, head and neck, liver or kidney cancer.

The CDR3 bases are TGTGCCAGCTCACCACCCCTCGCGGGGGAGGGGAAAAACATTCAGTACTTC. This translates into CASSPPLAGEGKNIQYF. The chain has TRBV18 and TRBJ2-4; 7 nucleotides align to TRBD2. The CDR3 spans 17 residues. Looked up from germline, CDR1 is KGHSH and CDR2 is LQKENI. V gave up 0 bases and J gave up 4 bases; unmatched junction bases: 9.